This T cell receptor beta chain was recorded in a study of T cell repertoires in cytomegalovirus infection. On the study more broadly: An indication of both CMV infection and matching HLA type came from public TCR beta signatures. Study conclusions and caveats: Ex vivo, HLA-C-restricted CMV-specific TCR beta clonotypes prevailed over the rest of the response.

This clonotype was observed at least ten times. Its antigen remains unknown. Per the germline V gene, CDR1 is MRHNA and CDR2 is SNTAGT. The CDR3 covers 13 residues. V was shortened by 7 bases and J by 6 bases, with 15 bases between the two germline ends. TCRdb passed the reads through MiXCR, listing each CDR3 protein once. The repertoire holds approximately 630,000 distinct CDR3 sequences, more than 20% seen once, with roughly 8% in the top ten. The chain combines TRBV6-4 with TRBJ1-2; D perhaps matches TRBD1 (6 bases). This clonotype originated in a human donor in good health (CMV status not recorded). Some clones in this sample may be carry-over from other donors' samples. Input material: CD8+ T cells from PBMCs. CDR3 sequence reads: CASKGDGPDGYTF. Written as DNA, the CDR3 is TGTGCCAGCAAGGGGGACGGTCCTGATGGCTACACCTTC.